This record looks at one T cell receptor beta chain sequence and its context. Its antigen is not identified. Donors counted as nominally healthy when sampled, yet unrecorded immune exposures were likely. It was with 60 Vbeta and 13 Jbeta primers that the PCR ran. The protocol was immunoSEQ multiplex PCR, while the TCRdb copy is restricted to in-frame clones and leaves out a portion. The sample has approximately 130,000 clones, 70% to 80% seen once; the top ten hold 2.6%. These data are taken from a study of cytomegalovirus exposure and HLA in healthy donors. Study-level background: HLA-typed donors were the source of some 80 million unique TCRs, which an early data release held. General study findings and limits: A reported reduction in N-insertions relative to the approximately 640-donor mean was seen in an Asian-associated ancestry cluster in a later analysis. Reportedly, HLA-A and HLA-B alleles of most subjects were accurately predicted from TCR beta.

The clonotype originates from a woman aged 55-70 years in good health and CMV-seropositive. The material sequenced was PBMCs.

The CDR3 coding sequence is TGTGCCAGCGGCCCCGGGGGGTACACCGGGGAGCTGTTTTTT. Encoded protein: CASGPGGYTGELFF. This chain connects TRBV7-6 to TRBJ2-2; 7 nucleotides match TRBD2. Germline V gene lookup returns CDR1 SGHVS and CDR2 FNYEAQ. The CDR3 length is 14 residues. Trimming at V came to 8 bases and at J to 3 bases, leaving 6 bases not matched to a gene.